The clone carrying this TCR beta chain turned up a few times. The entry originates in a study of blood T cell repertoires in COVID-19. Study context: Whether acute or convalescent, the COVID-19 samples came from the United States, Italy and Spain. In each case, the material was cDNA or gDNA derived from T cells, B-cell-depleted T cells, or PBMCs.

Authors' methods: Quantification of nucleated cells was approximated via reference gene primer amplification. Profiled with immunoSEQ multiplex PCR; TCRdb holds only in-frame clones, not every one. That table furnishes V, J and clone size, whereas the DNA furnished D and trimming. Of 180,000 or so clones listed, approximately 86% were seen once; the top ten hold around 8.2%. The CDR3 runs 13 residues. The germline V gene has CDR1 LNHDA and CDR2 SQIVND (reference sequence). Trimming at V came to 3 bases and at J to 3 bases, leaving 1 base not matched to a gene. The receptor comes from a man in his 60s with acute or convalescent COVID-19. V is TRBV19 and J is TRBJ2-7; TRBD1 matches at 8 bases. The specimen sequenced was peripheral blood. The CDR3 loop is CASSITGGYEQYF. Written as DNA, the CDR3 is TGTGCCAGTAGTATTACAGGGGGCTACGAGCAGTACTTC. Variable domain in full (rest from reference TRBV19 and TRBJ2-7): DGGITQSPKYLFRKEGQNVTLSCEQNLNHDAMYWYRQDPGQGLRLIYYSQIVNDFQKGDIAEGYSVSREKKESFPLTVTSAQKNPTAFYLCASSITGGYEQYFGPGTRLTVT.